A single sample gave rise to the 23 T cell receptor beta chains below, sequenced in a study of cytomegalovirus exposure and HLA in healthy donors. The PCR contained 60 Vbeta and 13 Jbeta primers. Produced via immunoSEQ multiplex PCR; TCRdb's table is partial and in-frame only. Altogether 100,000 to 150,000 clones are present, 75% to 90% being singletons, with the ten largest covering around 8.9%. The source material was PBMCs. The receptor set was obtained from a man aged 30-40 years in good health and CMV-seropositive.

The J gene is TRBJ1-6, the V gene TRBV11-2, with unresolved D. The germline gives CDR1 SGHAT, CDR2 FQNNGV. Trimming took 4 bases from V and 4 from J, leaving 11 bases between them. The CDR3 length is 15 residues. CDR3 sequence (DNA): TGTGCCAGCAGCTATCAAAGGAGGTATAATTCACCCCTCCACTTT. It codes for CASSYQRRYNSPLHF.

A remark on this clone: One end of the junction varies from germline; a read error may be responsible. This chain uses TRBV4-2 with TRBJ1-4; D perhaps matches TRBD1 (6 bases). Germline CDR1 LGHNA, CDR2 YNFKEQ. There are 13 residues in the CDR3. CDR3 bases: TGTGCCAGCAACCAAAACAGGGCGGAAAAACTGTTTTTT. Translation gives CASNQNRAEKLFF.

This chain connects TRBV27 to TRBJ2-7, with TRBD2 matching 8 bases. CDR1 MNHEY and CDR2 SMNVEV come from the germline V gene (reference sequence). The CDR3 has 15 amino acids. The ends lost 6 bases at V and 0 bases at J; junction bases unmatched: 7. The CDR3 DNA sequence: TGTGCCAGCAGGTTTCAGGGGACTAGCTCCTACGAGCAGTACTTC. It translates to CASRFQGTSSYEQYF.

V gene TRBV7-8 combines with J gene TRBJ1-2; D gene uncertain. V lost 4 bases, J lost 4 bases, and 10 bases lay in between. Germline assignment: CDR1 SGHVS and CDR2 FQNEAQ. CDR3 size: 13 residues. The CDR3 loop reads CASSSSSGYGYTF. DNA of the CDR3: TGTGCCAGCAGCTCTTCCTCAGGCTATGGCTACACCTTC.

The V and J genes are TRBV7-7 and TRBJ2-2; 7 bases are shared with TRBD1. V dropped 1 base and J dropped 4; count of bases not matched to a gene: 0. CDR3 length: 14 amino acids. Per the germline V gene, CDR1 is SSHAT and CDR2 is FNYEAQ (reference sequence). The CDR3 region is CASSLDRGTGELFF. The CDR3 region has the DNA TGTGCCAGCAGCTTAGACAGGGGCACCGGGGAGCTGTTTTTT.

The genes are TRBV5-1 and TRBJ1-1, with 8 bases identical to TRBD1. The V and J ends lost 2 bases and 8 bases, in that order; junction bases with no gene match: 5. CDR1 is SGHRS, CDR2 YFSETQ, per germline. CDR3 length: 13 amino acids. CDR3 bases: TGCGCCAGCAGCTTACAGGGGGACAGGGAAGCTTTCTTT. This gives the protein CASSLQGDREAFF.

Only a few counts were recorded for this clone. The CDR3 here is CASSFGNTEAFF. CDR3 coding DNA: TGCGCCAGCAGCTTCGGGAACACTGAAGCTTTCTTT. J is TRBJ1-1 and V is TRBV5-1; unclear D gene. The CDR3 is made up of 12 amino acids. Trimming took off 2 bases at V and 1 base at J, with 3 bases between the two ends. Looked up from germline, CDR1 is SGHRS and CDR2 is YFSETQ.

V usage is TRBV14 and J usage is TRBJ2-3, with D perhaps matching TRBD1 (5 bases). This CDR3 is built from 15 residues. V lost 5 bases and J 3 bases, leaving 15 bases between the germline ends. The germline V gene has CDR1 SGHDN and CDR2 FVKESK. CDR3 sequence reads: CASSSGRVVTDTQYF. In nucleotides, the CDR3 is TGTGCCAGCAGCTCGGGCAGGGTTGTAACAGATACGCAGTATTTT. Combining the CDR3 with reference TRBV14 and TRBJ2-3 gives the whole variable domain EAGVTQFPSHSVIEKGQTVTLRCDPISGHDNLYWYRRVMGKEIKFLLHFVKESKQDESGMPNNRFLAERTGGTYSTLKVQPAELEDSGVYFCASSSGRVVTDTQYFGPGTRLTVL.

The CDR3 DNA reads TGTGCCAGCAGCCCGGGACTGATTAACTATGGCTACACCTTC. Translation gives CASSPGLINYGYTF. V and J are TRBV6-5 and TRBJ1-2; weak D call: TRBD1 (5 bases). This CDR3 contains 14 residues. Germline lookup yields CDR1 MNHEY and CDR2 SVGAGI. Trimming took 6 bases from V and 1 from J, leaving 12 bases between them.

CDR3 nucleotides: TGTGCCAGCAGTTCCCACAGGTCTTCTACCTATGGCTACACCTTC. It specifies CASSSHRSSTYGYTF. J is TRBJ1-2 and V is TRBV28, with D possibly matching TRBD1 (5 bases). Germline CDR1 MDHEN, CDR2 SYDVKM. Trimming left V 4 bases short and J 4 bases short, with 16 bases between. The CDR3 is made up of 15 amino acids.

The chain couples TRBV7-7 to TRBJ2-3; possibly TRBD1 for D (5 bases). Germline CDR1 SSHAT, CDR2 FNYEAQ (reference sequence). V shed 2 bases and J shed 4 bases, with 16 bases lying between them. The CDR3 totals 16 residues. CDR3 nucleotides: TGTGCCAGCAGCTTACCACAGGTCGATCGGGCAGATACGCAGTATTTT. This translates into CASSLPQVDRADTQYF.

Only a few counts were recorded for this clone. This chain uses TRBV6-1 with TRBJ1-2; maybe TRBD1 (6 bases). The germline CDR1 and CDR2 sequences are MNHNS and SASEGT. The CDR3 sequence is 12 residues long. With 5 bases removed from V and 10 bases from J, the gap between germline ends came to 14 bases. CDR3 residues: CASSLDRLNYTF. As DNA, the CDR3 is TGTGCCAGCAGTCTCGACAGGCTCAACTACACCTTC.

The V and J genes are TRBV2 and TRBJ1-2, with a weak D call TRBD1 (6 bases). V was clipped by 6 bases and J by 8 bases, with 13 bases between them. The germline V gene has CDR1 SNHLY and CDR2 FYNNEI. The CDR3 loop spans 12 amino acids. The CDR3 nucleotides read TGTGCCAGCAGGTTTTCTCAGGGGGGCTACACCTTC. It translates to CASRFSQGGYTF.

This sequence joins TRBV6-5 and TRBJ2-3, with a tentative D call TRBD2 (6 bases). The CDR3 length is 15 residues. Germline V gene sequence: CDR1 MNHEY, CDR2 SVGAGI. Deletions cut 5 bases from V and 0 bases from J, with 12 bases between. The CDR3 is CASSPGTPSTDTQYF. The CDR3 DNA reads TGTGCCAGCAGTCCCGGGACTCCTAGCACAGATACGCAGTATTTT.

The chain carries TRBV5-6 and TRBJ1-6; tentative D call: TRBD1 (6 bases). The CDR3 has 17 amino acids. V gave up 4 bases and J gave up 0 bases, with 14 bases separating them. CDR1 SGHDT and CDR2 YYEEEE come from the germline V gene. The CDR3 DNA sequence: TGTGCCAGCAGCGAACCAGGGGCGAGCTCCTATAATTCACCCCTCCACTTT. The encoded protein is CASSEPGASSYNSPLHF.

The chain carries TRBV5-1 and TRBJ1-2; TRBD1 matches 8 bases. The CDR3 extends over 15 amino acids. Germline V gene data show CDR1 as SGHRS and CDR2 as YFSETQ. V shed 4 bases and J 4 bases; nucleotides not matched to a gene: 9. The CDR3: CASSAGGQGLYGYTF. The CDR3 DNA follows: TGCGCCAGCAGCGCCGGAGGACAGGGTCTCTATGGCTACACCTTC.

The chain uses TRBV6-5 and TRBJ1-1; 7 nucleotides align to TRBD1. CDR1 MNHEY and CDR2 SVGAGI come from the germline V gene. V was pared by 11 bases and J by 4 bases, with 10 bases of the junction left unmatched. CDR3 size: 13 residues. The CDR3 nucleotides read TGTGCCTCGTCGACAGGGCCCCCCACTGAAGCTTTCTTT. Its protein is CASSTGPPTEAFF.

This clone was detected a few times. This chain joins TRBV21-1 and TRBJ1-5; TRBD1, the table's D call, lacks a check against the DNA. TRBV21-1 is classified as a pseudogene. The CDR3 spans 16 residues. The CDR3, as DNA: TGTGCCAGCAGCAACCGGGACAGGGGGCTTGATCAGCCCCAGCATTTT. Translating it yields CASSNRDRGLDQPQHF.

The chain has TRBV28 and TRBJ2-1; TRBD2 aligns across 8 bases. This CDR3 comprises 16 residues. The V segment lost 5 bases and the J segment 0 bases; nucleotides outside the gene matches: 6. In germline, CDR1 is MDHEN, CDR2 SYDVKM. The CDR3 here is CASSHSSGGSYNEQFF. DNA of the CDR3: TGTGCCAGCAGTCACTCCAGCGGGGGCTCCTACAATGAGCAGTTCTTC.

The rearrangement links TRBV7-8 to TRBJ1-1; possible D gene TRBD1, 6 bases. Looked up from germline, CDR1 is SGHVS and CDR2 is FQNEAQ. Trimming cost V 0 bases and J 7 bases, with 12 bases left between them. The CDR3 covers 14 residues. The CDR3 here is CASSLADRRGEAFF. CDR3 coding DNA: TGTGCCAGCAGCTTAGCCGACAGGCGAGGTGAAGCTTTCTTT.

V gene TRBV15 combines with J gene TRBJ1-5, with D tentatively TRBD1 (5 bases). The CDR3 runs to 17 residues. The germline V and J ends were trimmed by 0 bases and 4 bases, with 16 bases remaining between them. Germline CDR1 is LNHNV and CDR2 is YYDKDF (reference sequence). CDR3 loop: CATSRDLGAVRNQPQHF. The CDR3 DNA follows: TGTGCCACCAGCAGAGATCTTGGGGCTGTACGAAATCAGCCCCAGCATTTT.

Only a few counts were recorded for this clone. This chain joins TRBV6-1 and TRBJ1-2; weak D call: TRBD1 (6 bases). This CDR3 comprises 13 residues. Germline CDR1 MNHNS, CDR2 SASEGT. The V and J ends lost 2 bases and 4 bases respectively, with 8 bases between them. CDR3 sequence (DNA): TGTGCCAGCAGTGAAAGAGGGGGCTATGGCTACACCTTC. Amino acids: CASSERGGYGYTF.

The CDR3 DNA sequence: TGTGCCAGTAGTAGCATCGGTCTAGCGGGGGCTAAGGATGAGCAGTTCTTC. Its protein is CASSSIGLAGAKDEQFF. The V call is TRBV19, the J call TRBJ2-1, with 10 bases matching TRBD2. This CDR3 has 17 residues. V lost 4 bases, J lost 8 bases, and 14 bases stayed unmatched. Germline values: CDR1 LNHDA, CDR2 SQIVND (reference sequence).